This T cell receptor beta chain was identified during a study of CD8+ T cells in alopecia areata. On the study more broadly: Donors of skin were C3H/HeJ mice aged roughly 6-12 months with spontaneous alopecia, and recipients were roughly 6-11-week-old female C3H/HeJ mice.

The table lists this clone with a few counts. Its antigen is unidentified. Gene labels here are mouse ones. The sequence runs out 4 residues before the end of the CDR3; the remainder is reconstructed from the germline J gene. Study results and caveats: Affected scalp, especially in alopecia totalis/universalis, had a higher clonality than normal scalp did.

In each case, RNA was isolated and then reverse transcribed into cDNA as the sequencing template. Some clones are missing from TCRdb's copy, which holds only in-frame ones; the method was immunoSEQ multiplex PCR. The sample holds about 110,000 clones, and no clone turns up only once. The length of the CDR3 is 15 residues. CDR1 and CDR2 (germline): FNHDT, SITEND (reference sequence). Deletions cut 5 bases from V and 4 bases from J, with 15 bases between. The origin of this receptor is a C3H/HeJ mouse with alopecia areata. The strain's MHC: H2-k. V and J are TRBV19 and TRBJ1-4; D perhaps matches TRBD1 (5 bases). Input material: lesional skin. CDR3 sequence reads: CASSIPDKYNERLFF. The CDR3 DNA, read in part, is TGTGCCAGCAGCATACCGGACAAATACAACGAA.